This T cell receptor beta chain was observed in a study of siplizumab effects on memory and regulatory T cells. Study-wide findings and caveats: The mean Treg-derived percentage of mappable alloreactive CD4+ clones was about 70% with siplizumab compared with 26.9% in controls. Naive T cells looked more diverse than memory cells, and they looked like major contributors to the alloresponse.

About this clone: As yet, its antigen is unknown.

This table comes from immunoSEQ multiplex PCR, and its TCRdb copy is limited to in-frame clones, with some not included. Seen here are more than 85,000 clones, about 92% observed once, and the top ten hold approximately 0.32%. This clonotype was obtained from a human donor in good health. The sequencing sample was made of CD4+ T cells sorted from blood.

The CDR3 DNA sequence: TGTGCCAGTAGTGCCTACAGGGGCCTCACCGGGGAGCTGTTTTTT. Translation: CASSAYRGLTGELFF. The V call is TRBV19, the J call TRBJ2-2, with 7 bases fitting TRBD1. Per germline, CDR1 LNHDA and CDR2 SQIVND (reference sequence). Unmatched junction bases numbered 7, after V lost 5 bases and J lost 4 bases. The CDR3 covers 15 residues.